The 29 T cell receptor beta chains given below trace back to one sample, sequenced in a study of blood T cell repertoires in COVID-19 (dated by TCRdb to about 2020). Libraries were built with the immunoSEQ multiplex PCR assay. TCRdb re-hosts the immuneACCESS table, in-frame sequences only. Its copies lack some clones; in the studies checked, an unresolved V gene accounts for under half of them, and the cause for the rest is not known. The sample profile shows roughly 290,000 clones; around nine tenths of them were found once. The top ten constitute nearly 7% of the sample. The sequenced sample consisted of peripheral blood. Every receptor here comes from a woman aged 25 to 39 with COVID-19, enrolled during active disease.

This chain uses TRBV10-3 with TRBJ1-5; D not resolved. The CDR3 totals 13 residues. V was shortened by 4 bases and J by 7 bases, with 11 bases between the two germline ends. Germline CDR1 is ENHRY and CDR2 is SYGVKD. CDR3 in DNA: TGTGCCATCAGTGCGGGGAGCGGCCAGCCCCAGCATTTT. Its protein product is CAISAGSGQPQHF.

The V gene is TRBV29-1, the J gene TRBJ2-7; D remains unclear. This CDR3 has 11 amino acids. Between the trimmed V and J ends, which lost 1 base and 2 bases, there was a span of 3 bases. CDR1 is SQVTM, CDR2 ANQGSEA, per germline. The CDR3, as DNA: TGCAGCGTTGAAGTCACCTACGAGCAGTACTTC. As protein: CSVEVTYEQYF.

The chain couples TRBV28 to TRBJ1-4; no definite D call. This CDR3 comprises 14 residues. V was clipped by 3 bases and J by 7 bases, with 12 bases between them. Germline CDR1 is MDHEN and CDR2 is SYDVKM. The DNA of the CDR3 is TGTGCCAGCAGTTTCGGTTCGTCAGGTGAAAAACTGTTTTTT. This encodes CASSFGSSGEKLFF. Variable domain in full (rest from reference TRBV28 and TRBJ1-4): DVKVTQSSRYLVKRTGEKVFLECVQDMDHENMFWYRQDPGLGLRLIYFSYDVKMKEKGDIPEGYSVSREKKERFSLILESASTNQTSMYLCASSFGSSGEKLFFGSGTQLSVL.

The CDR3 DNA is TGTGCCAGCAGTCGACAGAGAGCTGAAGCTTTCTTT. Translating gives CASSRQRAEAFF. The V gene is TRBV6-5, the J gene TRBJ1-1, with D possibly TRBD1 on 5 matching bases. The V end was cut by 5 bases, the J end by 6 bases, with 10 bases between. The CDR3 is made up of 12 amino acids. Germline V CDR1 and CDR2: MNHEY, SVGAGI.

The chain combines TRBV4-2 with TRBJ1-4; D unclear. The V end was cut by 1 base, the J end by 10 bases, with 10 bases between. The CDR3 length is 13 residues. Germline assignment: CDR1 LGHNA and CDR2 YNFKEQ. CDR3 bases: TGTGCCAGCAGCCAAGCCATCTCGGGAAAACTGTTTTTT. Translated, it gives CASSQAISGKLFF.

This clone was seen just once. The chain carries TRBV5-5 and TRBJ2-7; 7 nucleotides align to TRBD1. The CDR3 covers 12 residues. Germline V gene lookup returns CDR1 SGHKS and CDR2 YYEKEE (reference sequence). The trim removed 3 bases at V and 6 bases at J, leaving 3 bases unmatched. CDR3 loop: CASSWTGGEQYF. The CDR3 nucleotides read TGTGCCAGCAGCTGGACAGGTGGCGAGCAGTACTTC.

This chain connects TRBV28 to TRBJ2-1, with TRBD2 matching over 7 bases. Germline V gene sequence: CDR1 MDHEN, CDR2 SYDVKM. The CDR3 spans 16 residues. V lost 4 bases, J lost 4 bases, and 10 bases stayed unmatched. Here the CDR3 reads CASSYLLAVQYNEQFF. DNA of the CDR3: TGTGCCAGCAGTTATCTCCTAGCGGTTCAATACAATGAGCAGTTCTTC. The full variable domain, its missing parts supplied by reference TRBV28 and TRBJ2-1, is DVKVTQSSRYLVKRTGEKVFLECVQDMDHENMFWYRQDPGLGLRLIYFSYDVKMKEKGDIPEGYSVSREKKERFSLILESASTNQTSMYLCASSYLLAVQYNEQFFGPGTRLTVL.

The rearrangement links TRBV7-9 to TRBJ1-1, with TRBD1 identical over 8 bases. The CDR3 is 14 residues long. Losses at the gene ends were 5 bases for V and 4 bases for J; bases not matched to a gene: 6. The germline V gene has CDR1 SEHNR and CDR2 FQNEAQ (reference sequence). The CDR3 nucleotides are TGTGCCAGCAGCAGGACAGGGCGGTTCACTGAAGCTTTCTTT. Residues: CASSRTGRFTEAFF.

The rearrangement links TRBV6-6 to TRBJ2-5, with 9 nucleotides matching TRBD2. The CDR3 contains 14 residues. V gave up 6 bases and J gave up 2 bases; unmatched junction bases: 4. CDR1 is MNHNY and CDR2 is SVGAGI in the germline V gene (reference sequence). CDR3 nucleotides: TGTGCCAGCAGCAGGACTAGCGTACAAGAGACCCAGTACTTC. As protein: CASSRTSVQETQYF.

The J gene is TRBJ1-4, the V gene TRBV30; no definite D call. The CDR3 is made up of 11 amino acids. Germline CDR1 is GTSNPN and CDR2 is SVGIG (reference sequence). V lost 4 bases to trimming and J lost 7 bases, with 7 bases between them. In nucleotides, the CDR3 is TGTGCCTGGATTGGCGGTGAAAAACTGTTTTTT. Encoded protein: CAWIGGEKLFF.

The chain links TRBV28 to TRBJ1-4; unclear D gene. CDR1 is MDHEN, CDR2 SYDVKM, per germline. The CDR3 consists of 12 residues. V was cut by 1 base and J by 8 bases, with 5 bases left in between. The CDR3 loop reads CASSLFGEKLFF. For the CDR3, the DNA is TGTGCCAGCAGTTTATTCGGGGAAAAACTGTTTTTT.

V usage is TRBV30 and J usage is TRBJ1-1; possible D gene TRBD1, 6 bases. V gave up 0 bases and J gave up 5 bases, with 10 bases separating them. Germline-derived CDR1 and CDR2 are GTSNPN and SVGIG (reference sequence). The CDR3 contains 13 residues. DNA for the CDR3: TGTGCCTGGAGTGTCGGGGGGCGAACTGAAGCTTTCTTT. As protein: CAWSVGGRTEAFF.

V gene TRBV2 combines with J gene TRBJ2-3; no definite D call. The V end was cut by 11 bases, the J end by 0 bases, with 12 bases between. Germline loops: CDR1 SNHLY, CDR2 FYNNEI. This CDR3 comprises 13 residues. CDR3 protein: CACQQESTDTQYF. In nucleotides, the CDR3 is TGTGCCTGTCAGCAGGAAAGCACAGATACGCAGTATTTT.

V is TRBV2 and J is TRBJ1-2; 7 bases fit TRBD1. CDR3 length: 13 residues. Germline V gives CDR1 SNHLY, CDR2 FYNNEI. V was clipped by 5 bases and J by 7 bases; unmatched bases: 7. CDR3: CASSPEGAAGYTF. The DNA for the CDR3 is TGTGCCAGCAGTCCGGAGGGGGCAGCTGGCTACACCTTC.

The chain uses TRBV6-6 and TRBJ2-7, with 10 bases matching TRBD1. CDR3 length: 15 residues. CDR1 is MNHNY, CDR2 SVGAGI, per germline (reference sequence). Unmatched junction bases numbered 3, after V lost 2 bases and J lost 2 bases. CDR3 in amino acids: CASSYTTGGAYEQYF. CDR3 in DNA: TGTGCCAGCAGTTACACGACAGGGGGCGCCTACGAGCAGTACTTC.

The CDR3: CASRSPGDIETQYF. CDR3 bases: TGTGCCAGCCGTTCTCCAGGGGACATAGAGACCCAGTACTTC. The rearrangement uses TRBV5-4 and TRBJ2-5; TRBD1 is a possible D gene (6 bases). CDR1 is SGHNT and CDR2 is YYREEE in the germline V gene (reference sequence). V gave up 7 bases and J gave up 4 bases, with 17 bases separating them. CDR3 length: 14 amino acids.

CDR3 in amino acids: CAWGQSSNQPQHF. DNA for the CDR3: TGTGCCTGGGGGCAGTCTAGCAATCAGCCCCAGCATTTT. This chain links TRBV30 with TRBJ1-5; the D is unclear. Germline values: CDR1 GTSNPN, CDR2 SVGIG (reference sequence). CDR3 length equals 13 residues. The ends were cut back, 5 bases at V and 0 bases at J, with 8 bases in the middle.

This clone has only a few counts. The V call is TRBV3-1 (or the pseudogene TRBV3-2), the J call TRBJ1-4, with TRBD1 matching over 8 bases. Germline CDR1 and CDR2: LGHDT and YNNKEL (reference sequence). Germline trimming cut 1 base from V and 7 bases from J; bases unmatched to any gene: 5. There are 15 residues in the CDR3. The CDR3 reads CASSQVTGASEKLFF. The CDR3 DNA reads TGTGCCAGCAGCCAAGTGACAGGGGCAAGTGAAAAACTGTTTTTT.

The rearrangement uses TRBV15 and TRBJ2-6; 7 bases agree with TRBD1. Germline V CDR1 and CDR2: LNHNV, YYDKDF (reference sequence). CDR3 length: 15 residues. Germline trimming cut 6 bases from V and 4 bases from J; bases unmatched to any gene: 6. This chain's CDR3 is CATSDDRAGANVLTF. The CDR3 DNA reads as TGTGCCACCAGTGATGACAGGGCCGGGGCCAACGTCCTGACTTTC.

V gene TRBV19 combines with J gene TRBJ2-2; perhaps TRBD1 as D (7 bases). V gave up 5 bases and J gave up 8 bases, with 15 bases separating them. This CDR3 spans 14 amino acids. From germline, CDR1 is LNHDA and CDR2 SQIVND (reference sequence). CDR3 protein: CASSYRGGLGELFF. The CDR3 bases are TGTGCCAGTAGTTACAGGGGAGGTCTGGGGGAGCTGTTTTTT.

J is TRBJ2-5 and V is TRBV6-6; the D gene is possibly TRBD2 (6 bases). The germline V gene encodes CDR1 MNHNY and CDR2 SVGAGI (reference sequence). The CDR3 loop spans 15 amino acids. With 2 bases removed from V and 5 bases from J, the gap between germline ends came to 15 bases. CDR3 DNA: TGTGCCAGCAGTTACCCCTCGACTAGGCGGGAGACCCAGTACTTC. This codes for CASSYPSTRRETQYF.

The chain joins TRBV2 to TRBJ1-4; D remains unclear. CDR1 and CDR2 from the germline V gene are SNHLY and FYNNEI. V lost 4 bases and J 0 bases, leaving 6 bases between the germline ends. The CDR3 totals 14 residues. CDR3 sequence reads: CASSAVTTNEKLFF. The CDR3 DNA is TGTGCCAGCAGTGCGGTTACAACTAATGAAAAACTGTTTTTT.

The chain combines TRBV9 with TRBJ1-1, with no clear D. The CDR3 covers 12 residues. V dropped 0 bases and J dropped 7 bases, with 7 bases sitting between them. Germline V gives CDR1 SGDLS, CDR2 YYNGEE. CDR3 amino acids: CASSVGPGEAFF. DNA of the CDR3: TGTGCCAGCAGCGTAGGGCCGGGTGAAGCTTTCTTT.

Details on this clone: The sample contains more than one DNA sequence encoding this CDR3. The chain employs TRBV6-2 or TRBV6-3 and TRBJ2-2; D remains ambiguous. Trimming left V 5 bases short and J 3 bases short, with 7 bases between. The V gene's germline CDR1 is MNHEY and CDR2 SVGEGT. The length of the CDR3 is 13 residues. In DNA, the CDR3 is TGTGCCAGCAGTCCCGTCGACACCGGGGAGCTGTTTTTT. It specifies CASSPVDTGELFF.

V gene TRBV27 combines with J gene TRBJ2-3; weak D call: TRBD2 (5 bases). This CDR3 contains 16 residues. Germline CDR1 MNHEY, CDR2 SMNVEV (reference sequence). V dropped 5 bases and J dropped 2 bases, with 17 bases sitting between them. CDR3 DNA sequence: TGTGCCAGCAGTCCTTCTGGGGAGCGGCTCACAGATACGCAGTATTTT. As protein: CASSPSGERLTDTQYF.

The chain employs TRBV19 and TRBJ2-7; 7 bases align to TRBD1. The CDR3 runs to 14 residues. Germline CDR1 reads LNHDA; CDR2 reads SQIVND (reference sequence). Trimming removed 6 bases from V and 0 bases from J; junction bases left unmatched: 5. The CDR3, as DNA: TGTGCCAGTAGCTCGACAGGGAACTCCTACGAGCAGTACTTC. Amino acid sequence: CASSSTGNSYEQYF.

The chain combines TRBV19 with TRBJ2-1, with 11 bases matching TRBD2. Germline V lookup: CDR1 LNHDA, CDR2 SQIVND (reference sequence). The CDR3 loop spans 18 amino acids. The trim removed 0 bases at V and 13 bases at J, leaving 17 bases unmatched. CDR3 residues: CASSIDLRLAGRVLKQFF. CDR3 nucleotide sequence: TGTGCCAGTAGTATAGATCTCAGACTAGCGGGACGAGTGTTGAAACAGTTCTTC.

This chain joins TRBV9 and TRBJ1-6; TRBD1 is a possible D gene (6 bases). The V end was cut by 0 bases, the J end by 5 bases, with 9 bases between. This CDR3 is 15 amino acids long. Germline CDR1 reads SGDLS; CDR2 reads YYNGEE. CDR3 amino acids: CASSVAQGHNSPLHF. The CDR3 DNA reads TGTGCCAGCAGCGTAGCGCAGGGGCATAATTCACCCCTCCACTTT.

The genes are TRBV7-9 and TRBJ2-1, with TRBD2 identical over 11 bases. Germline loops: CDR1 SEHNR, CDR2 FQNEAQ (reference sequence). V was pared by 5 bases and J by 7 bases, with 13 bases of the junction left unmatched. This CDR3 spans 17 amino acids. The DNA for the CDR3 is TGTGCCAGCAGCCCTAGACTAGCGGGAAAGGGGAGGAATGAGCAGTTCTTC. Its protein is CASSPRLAGKGRNEQFF. Filled out from reference TRBV7-9 and TRBJ2-1, the complete variable domain reads DTGVSQNPRHKITKRGQNVTFRCDPISEHNRLYWYRQTLGQGPEFLTYFQNEAQLEKSRLLSDRFSAERPKGSFSTLEIQRTEQGDSAMYLCASSPRLAGKGRNEQFFGPGTRLTVL.